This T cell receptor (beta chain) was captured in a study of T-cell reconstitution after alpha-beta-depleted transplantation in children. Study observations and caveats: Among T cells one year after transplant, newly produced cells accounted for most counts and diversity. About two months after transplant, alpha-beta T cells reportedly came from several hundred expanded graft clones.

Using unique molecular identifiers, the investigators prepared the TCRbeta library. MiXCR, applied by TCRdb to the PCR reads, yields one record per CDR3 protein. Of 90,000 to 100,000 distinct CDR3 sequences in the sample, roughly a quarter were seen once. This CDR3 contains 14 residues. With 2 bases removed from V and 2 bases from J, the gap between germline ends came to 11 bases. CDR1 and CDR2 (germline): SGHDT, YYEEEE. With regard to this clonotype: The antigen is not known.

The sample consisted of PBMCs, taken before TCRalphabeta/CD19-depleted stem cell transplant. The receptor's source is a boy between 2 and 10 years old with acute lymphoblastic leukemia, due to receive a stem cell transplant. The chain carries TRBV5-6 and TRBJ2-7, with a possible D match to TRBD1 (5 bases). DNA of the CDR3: TGTGCCAGCAGCTTTTACCTCAGGGCCTACGAGCAGTACTTC. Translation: CASSFYLRAYEQYF. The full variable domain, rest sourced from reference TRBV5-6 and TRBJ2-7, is DAGVTQSPTHLIKTRGQQVTLRCSPKSGHDTVSWYQQALGQGPQFIFQYYEEEERQRGNFPDRFSGHQFPNYSSELNVNALLLGDSALYLCASSFYLRAYEQYFGPGTRLTVT.